This T cell receptor (beta chain) was observed in a study of cytomegalovirus exposure and HLA in healthy donors. Study conclusions and caveats: It was confirmed in vitro that a few of the CMV-associated chains were specific for CMV antigens. Later work found most CMV-associated TCR beta chains apparently HLA-restricted.

The CDR3 covers 19 residues. The germline V and J ends were trimmed by 0 bases and 1 base, with 23 bases remaining between them. Looked up from germline, CDR1 is SGHRS and CDR2 is YFSETQ. Both 60 Vbeta primers and 13 Jbeta primers went into the PCR. Only in-frame clones appear in the TCRdb table, and some are missing; sequencing was by immunoSEQ multiplex PCR. Among about 160,000 clones, 70% to 90% were seen once, and the ten largest hold 2% to 2.5%. Comments on this clone: Antigen: not known.

The origin of this receptor is a young man in good health and CMV-seropositive. The chain links TRBV5-1 to TRBJ2-7, with D perhaps matching TRBD2 (6 bases). The source material was PBMCs. The CDR3 is CASSLDAALTVGGSYEQYF. Here the CDR3 DNA reads TGCGCCAGCAGCTTGGACGCCGCGCTGACCGTCGGGGGTTCCTACGAGCAGTACTTC. The full variable domain, completed using reference TRBV5-1 and TRBJ2-7, is KAGVTQTPRYLIKTRGQQVTLSCSPISGHRSVSWYQQTPGQGLQFLFEYFSETQRNKGNFPGRFSGRQFSNSRSEMNVSTLELGDSALYLCASSLDAALTVGGSYEQYFGPGTRLTVT.